Presented here are 32 T cell receptor beta chains from one specimen sequenced in a study of cytotoxic CD8 clonotypes in ibrutinib-treated CLL. Sequencing was performed with immunoSEQ multiplex PCR; in TCRdb, only in-frame clones are kept and a portion is missing. This table holds about 25,000 clones, roughly 85% found once. The sample in question was PBMCs, obtained after 24 months of ibrutinib treatment. The receptors here all came from a human donor with chronic lymphocytic leukemia.

The chain is built from TRBV6-5 and TRBJ1-6; the D is unclear. The V and J ends lost 5 bases and 5 bases respectively, with 7 bases between them. This CDR3 region has 13 residues. Per the germline V gene, CDR1 is MNHEY and CDR2 is SVGAGI. The DNA for the CDR3 is TGTGCCAGCAGTGGACTGAATAATTCACCCCTCCACTTT. Its translation: CASSGLNNSPLHF.

The V gene is TRBV10-3, the J gene TRBJ2-2; TRBD1 aligns across 12 bases. The CDR3 has 19 residues. The J segment lost 0 bases and the V segment lost 6 bases, leaving 11 bases of the junction unmatched. CDR1 is ENHRY, CDR2 SYGVKD, per germline. The CDR3 region has the DNA TGTGCCATCAGGGTACCGGGACAGGGGGCAAGGTCGAACACCGGGGAGCTGTTTTTT. This gives the protein CAIRVPGQGARSNTGELFF.

CDR3 region: CATAKDAAQETQYF. CDR3 nucleotide sequence: TGTGCCACCGCCAAGGACGCGGCCCAAGAGACCCAGTACTTC. V is TRBV15 and J is TRBJ2-5; no clear D gene. The CDR3 consists of 14 residues. Germline-derived CDR1 and CDR2 are LNHNV and YYDKDF (reference sequence). V gave up 8 bases and J gave up 1 base, with 14 bases separating them.

This clone was found once. The genes are TRBV18 and TRBJ1-2; no clear D gene. V dropped 5 bases and J dropped 6 bases, with 19 bases sitting between them. Germline V gene data show CDR1 as KGHSH and CDR2 as LQKENI. This CDR3 has 15 residues. The CDR3 DNA sequence: TGTGCCAGCTCATCCGGGCCCTCGAGAATAGATGGCTACACCTTC. It is translated as CASSSGPSRIDGYTF.

Written as DNA, the CDR3 is TGTGCCATCAGTGAGCATAACGGGGGACTCCCAGGGAAAGAGACCCAGTACTTC. Its translation is CAISEHNGGLPGKETQYF. The rearrangement joins TRBV10-3 to TRBJ2-5, with a possible D match to TRBD2 (6 bases). V lost 2 bases and J lost 3, with 22 bases in between. Germline V CDR1 and CDR2: ENHRY, SYGVKD. The CDR3 loop spans 18 amino acids.

The chain links TRBV9 to TRBJ2-5, with 8 bases fitting TRBD1. Germline assignment: CDR1 SGDLS and CDR2 YYNGEE. Trimming cost V 4 bases and J 2 bases; bases outside gene matches: 4. The CDR3 length is 14 residues. The CDR3: CASSLGQGQETQYF. CDR3 in DNA: TGTGCCAGCAGCCTCGGACAGGGACAAGAGACCCAGTACTTC.

This clone is a singleton in its sample. CDR3 in amino acids: CASSEGSTGRYGYTF. The CDR3 nucleotides are TGTGCCAGCAGTGAAGGGTCCACAGGTCGTTATGGCTACACCTTC. V is TRBV2 and J is TRBJ1-2; tentatively, D is TRBD1 (5 bases). Germline-derived CDR1 and CDR2 are SNHLY and FYNNEI. CDR3 length: 15 residues. The V gene lost 1 base and the J gene lost 5 bases, with 14 bases spanning the gap. Using reference TRBV2 and TRBJ1-2 for the parts outside the CDR3, the full variable domain is EPEVTQTPSHQVTQMGQEVILRCVPISNHLYFYWYRQILGQKVEFLVSFYNNEISEKSEIFDDQFSVERPDGSNFTLKIRSTKLEDSAMYFCASSEGSTGRYGYTFGSGTRLTVV.

The V call is TRBV2, the J call TRBJ1-3; D unresolved. Germline V gene data show CDR1 as SNHLY and CDR2 as FYNNEI. V lost 7 bases and J lost 4, with 8 bases in between. The CDR3 covers 12 residues. The CDR3 loop reads CASTPGGNTIYF. The CDR3 DNA follows: TGTGCCAGCACACCGGGGGGAAACACCATATATTTT. The entire variable domain, with the rest obtained from reference TRBV2 and TRBJ1-3, is as follows: EPEVTQTPSHQVTQMGQEVILRCVPISNHLYFYWYRQILGQKVEFLVSFYNNEISEKSEIFDDQFSVERPDGSNFTLKIRSTKLEDSAMYFCASTPGGNTIYFGEGSWLTVV.

The chain couples TRBV14 to TRBJ2-7; 14 positions agree with TRBD2. J lost 2 bases, V lost 4 bases, and 7 bases had no gene match. This CDR3 is built from 17 residues. The germline V gene encodes CDR1 SGHDN and CDR2 FVKESK. CDR3 sequence reads: CASSPGLAGVLTYEQYF. The DNA of the CDR3 is TGTGCCAGCAGCCCGGGACTAGCGGGGGTTCTTACCTACGAGCAGTACTTC.

The chain uses TRBV7-2 and TRBJ1-5, with D unclear. V lost 1 base, J lost 7 bases, and 8 bases lay in between. The CDR3 has 13 amino acids. The V gene's germline CDR1 is SGHTA and CDR2 FQGNSA. DNA of the CDR3: TGTGCCAGCAGCTTAGTGGACCCCCAGCCCCAGCATTTT. Protein sequence: CASSLVDPQPQHF.

V is TRBV9 and J is TRBJ2-5, with D unresolved. The length of the CDR3 is 14 residues. Germline V gene sequence: CDR1 SGDLS, CDR2 YYNGEE. Trimming took 5 bases from V and 4 from J, leaving 15 bases between them. The CDR3 reads CASRRPQRGETQYF. The CDR3 coding sequence is TGTGCCAGCAGACGGCCACAAAGAGGAGAGACCCAGTACTTC.

This clone appeared a few times. The CDR3 nucleotides read TGTGCCAGCAGCCAAGGTGTGGGTTGGGACTTTCATGAAAAACTGTTTTTT. Translating gives CASSQGVGWDFHEKLFF. The chain links TRBV14 to TRBJ1-4; the D gene is possibly TRBD1 (5 bases). This CDR3 has 17 amino acids. The V end lost 1 base, the J end lost 6 bases, and 18 bases lay between the germline ends. Germline V gives CDR1 SGHDN, CDR2 FVKESK.

This rearrangement joins TRBV11-2 to TRBJ2-5; 8 bases are shared with TRBD2. V gave up 5 bases and J gave up 5 bases; unmatched junction bases: 7. This CDR3 region has 14 residues. Looked up from germline, CDR1 is SGHAT and CDR2 is FQNNGV. DNA for the CDR3: TGTGCCAGCAGCCAAAGGACTAGCATCGAGACCCAGTACTTC. It encodes CASSQRTSIETQYF.

The rearrangement joins TRBV7-3 to TRBJ2-7, with 8 bases aligning to TRBD1. Germline V lookup: CDR1 SGHTA, CDR2 FQGTGA. J lost 3 bases, V lost 5 bases, and 3 bases had no gene match. The CDR3 is made up of 13 amino acids. The CDR3 reads CASSIGQGYEQYF. The CDR3 DNA reads as TGTGCCAGCAGCATCGGACAGGGCTACGAGCAGTACTTC.

The CDR3 bases are TGTGCCAGCTCACCGGGACTAGAGGAGGCCCAGTACTTC. This encodes CASSPGLEEAQYF. J is TRBJ2-5 and V is TRBV18, with TRBD2 identical over 8 bases. With 3 bases clipped from V and 9 bases from J, the junction kept 6 bases outside the gene matches. The CDR3 has 13 residues. Germline V gene lookup returns CDR1 KGHSH and CDR2 LQKENI.

V usage is TRBV11-3 and J usage is TRBJ2-3; D is unresolved. Germline V gene lookup returns CDR1 SGHNT and CDR2 YENEEA. Trimming stripped 5 bases from V and 2 bases from J, with 14 bases between. The CDR3 extends over 15 amino acids. The CDR3 region is CASSIRRGPTDTQYF. In DNA, the CDR3 is TGTGCCAGCAGCATCCGACGAGGACCCACAGATACGCAGTATTTT.

The chain recombines TRBV6-4 with TRBJ2-3; 7 bases are a match to TRBD2. CDR1 is MRHNA, CDR2 SNTAGT, per germline. The CDR3 contains 18 residues. V gave up 2 bases and J gave up 5 bases; unmatched junction bases: 16. The CDR3 nucleotides are TGTGCCAGCAGTGACCCCACACTAGCGCCAAACCTCGGAGATACGCAGTATTTT. It translates to CASSDPTLAPNLGDTQYF.

J is TRBJ2-7 and V is TRBV19; 9 nucleotides match TRBD2. V was clipped by 6 bases and J by 6 bases; unmatched bases: 12. The germline gives CDR1 LNHDA, CDR2 SQIVND (reference sequence). This CDR3 is 15 amino acids long. The CDR3 bases are TGTGCCAGTAGCTATGCTAGCGGGGTGATTGGCGAGCAGTACTTC. Translation: CASSYASGVIGEQYF.

This chain links TRBV25-1 with TRBJ2-1, with D hard to call. Trimming shortened V by 6 bases and J by 4 bases, and 22 bases separated the two germline ends. CDR3 length: 17 residues. Germline-derived CDR1 and CDR2 are MGHDK and SYGVNS. The CDR3 DNA reads as TGTGCCAGCAGCAAACGATCGGAGACAACAAGATACAATGAGCAGTTCTTC. Translating it yields CASSKRSETTRYNEQFF.

The rearrangement joins TRBV6-5 to TRBJ1-3, with D perhaps matching TRBD1 (6 bases). Germline V CDR1 and CDR2: MNHEY, SVGAGI. Between the trimmed V and J ends, which lost 7 bases and 0 bases, there was a span of 13 bases. CDR3 length: 15 amino acids. CDR3 sequence reads: CASNNRDSSGNTIYF. The CDR3 bases are TGTGCCAGCAATAACAGGGACTCCTCTGGAAACACCATATATTTT.

A few counts support this clone. V is TRBV27 and J is TRBJ1-1; possible D gene TRBD1, 5 bases. Germline V gene sequence: CDR1 MNHEY, CDR2 SMNVEV (reference sequence). This CDR3 comprises 13 residues. V dropped 10 bases and J dropped 2 bases, with 14 bases sitting between them. The DNA of the CDR3 is TGTGCCACTGGAGTGGGACTTAACACTGAAGCTTTCTTT. Translation: CATGVGLNTEAFF.

In this sample, this clone turned up once. This chain uses TRBV2 with TRBJ2-7; perhaps D is TRBD1 or TRBD2 (5 bases each). Germline loops: CDR1 SNHLY, CDR2 FYNNEI. V lost 4 bases, J lost 2 bases, and 12 bases lay in between. The length of the CDR3 is 14 residues. CDR3 nucleotide sequence: TGTGCCAGCAGTGTGTGGGGGAGCACCTACGAGCAGTACTTC. It yields the protein CASSVWGSTYEQYF.

V usage is TRBV7-8 and J usage is TRBJ1-4; D is undetermined. The CDR3 runs to 12 residues. V shed 8 bases and J shed 4 bases, with 8 bases lying between them. Germline assignment: CDR1 SGHVS and CDR2 FQNEAQ. The chain's CDR3 is CASLWRNEKLFF. DNA of the CDR3: TGTGCCAGCCTTTGGCGTAATGAAAAACTGTTTTTT.

The rearrangement uses TRBV5-1 and TRBJ2-1; weak D call: TRBD2 (6 bases). Trimming left V 4 bases short and J 4 bases short, with 15 bases between. The V gene's germline CDR1 is SGHRS and CDR2 YFSETQ. CDR3 size: 15 residues. The CDR3: CASSPESGRYNEQFF. As DNA, the CDR3 is TGCGCCAGCAGCCCCGAGTCGGGGAGGTACAATGAGCAGTTCTTC.

The CDR3 region has the DNA TGTGCCAGCAGCTTAGTTGGGACAGGGCCTGGAAACACCATATATTTT. Protein sequence: CASSLVGTGPGNTIYF. The chain employs TRBV7-2 and TRBJ1-3; the match to TRBD1 covers 9 bases. The CDR3 runs 16 residues. The junction had 3 bases not matched to a gene; V was cut back by 1 base and J by 2 bases. Germline CDR1 and CDR2: SGHTA and FQGNSA.

The rearrangement links TRBV7-9 to TRBJ1-2, with a weak D call TRBD1 (6 bases). V was trimmed by 6 bases and J by 0 bases, leaving 17 bases between them. CDR1 and CDR2 from the germline V gene are SEHNR and FQNEAQ (reference sequence). The CDR3 has 16 amino acids. The CDR3 spells CASRLTAGAANYGYTF. CDR3 coding DNA: TGTGCCAGCAGACTAACCGCAGGGGCTGCTAACTATGGCTACACCTTC.

The rearrangement uses TRBV18 and TRBJ1-5; 8 bases are a match to TRBD1. Germline V gene lookup returns CDR1 KGHSH and CDR2 LQKENI. The CDR3 is 16 amino acids. V shed 5 bases, J shed 3 bases, and the junction held 9 bases outside the gene matches. CDR3 amino acids: CASSELTGANNQPQHF. The CDR3 nucleotides are TGTGCCAGCTCAGAATTGACAGGGGCAAACAATCAGCCCCAGCATTTT.

The V and J genes are TRBV7-9 and TRBJ1-2, with D possibly being TRBD1 (5 bases). The CDR3 extends over 10 amino acids. V was clipped by 7 bases and J by 5 bases, with 5 bases between them. CDR1 and CDR2 (germline): SEHNR, FQNEAQ (reference sequence). The CDR3 loop reads CASKGYGYTF. CDR3 DNA: TGTGCCAGCAAGGGGTATGGCTACACCTTC.

For the CDR3, the DNA is TGCGCCAGCAGCCAAGACCCATGGCAGGGAGTTGCAGATACGCAGTATTTT. This gives the protein CASSQDPWQGVADTQYF. This sequence joins TRBV4-1 and TRBJ2-3; the D call may be TRBD1 or TRBD2 (5 bases each). This CDR3 has 17 amino acids. Deletions cut 0 bases from V and 4 bases from J, with 17 bases between. The germline V gene has CDR1 MGHRA and CDR2 YSYEKL.

This chain connects TRBV4-1 to TRBJ1-3, with D possibly being TRBD1 (5 bases). Trimming removed 4 bases from V and 9 bases from J, with 13 bases in between. The CDR3 runs 13 residues. The germline gives CDR1 MGHRA, CDR2 YSYEKL. Written as DNA, the CDR3 is TGCGCCAGCAGCCTGGGAGTCGGGGCCACCATATATTTT. Translated: CASSLGVGATIYF.

This clone occurred once. The J gene is TRBJ2-3, the V gene TRBV5-1; D is undetermined. The CDR3 totals 14 residues. CDR1 and CDR2 from the germline V gene are SGHRS and YFSETQ. Trimming left V 0 bases short and J 2 bases short, with 7 bases between. CDR3 in DNA: TGCGCCAGCAGCTTGGAGTCGGTCACAGATACGCAGTATTTT. It specifies CASSLESVTDTQYF.

This rearrangement joins TRBV9 to TRBJ2-5; perhaps TRBD2 as D (5 bases). The length of the CDR3 is 14 residues. Trimming pared 3 bases from V and 2 bases from J, leaving 11 bases between. CDR1 and CDR2 from the germline V gene are SGDLS and YYNGEE. This CDR3 reads CASSGAAKQETQYF. As DNA, the CDR3 is TGTGCCAGCAGCGGAGCGGCCAAACAAGAGACCCAGTACTTC.